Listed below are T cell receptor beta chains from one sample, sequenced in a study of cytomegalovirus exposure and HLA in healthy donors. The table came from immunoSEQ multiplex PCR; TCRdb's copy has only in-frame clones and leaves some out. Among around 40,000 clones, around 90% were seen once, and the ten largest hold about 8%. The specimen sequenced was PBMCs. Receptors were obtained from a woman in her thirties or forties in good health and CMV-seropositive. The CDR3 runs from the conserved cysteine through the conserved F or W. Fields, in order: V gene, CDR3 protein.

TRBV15 CATSSPLYPAGNSPLHF
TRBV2 CASGLAVSEQYF
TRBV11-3 CASSLESSSGGARMNEQFF
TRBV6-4 CASSDPRRGSYEQYF
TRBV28 CASSFYLQGPIYGYTF
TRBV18 CASSPRLAGGSGETQYF
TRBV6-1 CAISVDRDTYGYTF
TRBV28 CASSLGTGGIKAPLHF
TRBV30 CAWRRFETPRYNEQFF
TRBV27 CASGLARGGWGYEQYF
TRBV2 CASRRQGAGGANVLTF
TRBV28 CASRPMGVDTGELFF
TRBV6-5 CASSYQRTGGTSPLHF
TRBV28 CASSLNSEKLFF
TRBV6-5 CASNGLAGDKFF
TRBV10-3 CAIGDRDSWALF
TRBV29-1 CSVEATGLDTDTQYF
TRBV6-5 CASTRTPGRNNEQFF
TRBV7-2 CASSLGWRQETQYF
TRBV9 CASRLGILGGEQFF
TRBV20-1 CSATAVQGAFF
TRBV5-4 CASSGSGFTEAFF
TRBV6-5 CASSLGAGGYTF
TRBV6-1 CASRPLDRKNTEAFF
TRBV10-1 CASSSGETNEKLFF
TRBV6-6 CASSYSTGALGQYF
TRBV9 CASSVGGGETGELFF
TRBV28 CASSFSGGDEKLFF
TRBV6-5 CASSSRGANSPLHF
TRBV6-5 CASKKTGPATEAFF
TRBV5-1 CASSPGLVRETQYF